The sequence of this TCR beta chain was determined in a study of CD8 T cells in ankylosing spondylitis listed by TCRdb under 2017. General notes on the study: The study set out to find disease-linked TCR variants by profiling T cell receptor beta repertoires in ankylosing spondylitis patients and healthy donors. The whole study cohort included 108 healthy donors and around 25 ankylosing spondylitis patients. Samples of peripheral blood were taken, and for ankylosing spondylitis patients, synovial fluid was collected as well. Overall study outcomes, separate from this receptor: Some TCR beta motif variants had previously been reported in synovial fluid and blood of reactive arthritis patients, which suggested common disease-initiation mechanisms. Blood from ankylosing spondylitis patients appeared to be characterized by a TCR beta motif composed of about 8 highly homologous amino acid variants. The disease-linked clones were reported as significantly enriched in matched synovial fluid samples from ankylosing spondylitis patients. A CD8+ phenotype was shown by the disease-linked clones, which were found at relatively low frequencies in peripheral blood.

The germline V gene yields LGHNA for CDR1 and YNFKEQ for CDR2. Its CDR3 holds 18 amino acids, cysteine through phenylalanine. Of all the DNA, just the CDR3 is kept, 54 bases in frame from base 1. Trimming removed 0 bases from V and 0 bases from J, leaving 14 bases between the germline ends. The sequencing machine was an Illumina HiSeq 2500. Quantitative 5'-RACE with molecular barcodes was the method used to prepare the TCR beta libraries. As for the authors' bioinformatics: To identify disease-linked TCR variants, a new computational method was used, one built on a probabilistic model of VDJ rearrangement. The raw public reads went through TCRdb reprocessing: fastp at Q25, MiXCR clone calling, in-frame beta chains kept. Here each entry gathers all rows of one CDR3 protein and keeps the most common genes and DNA. The V and J calls shown here were made by TCRdb, not taken from the authors' results. The sample contains fewer than 350,000 distinct CDR3 sequences, roughly 11% of them found a single time. The ten largest clones add up to roughly 9.2% of the sample.

This clonotype showed up many times. The antigen this receptor binds is unknown. There are no base qualities to consult, and no much larger clone falls within one base. The source material was blood, either unsorted or a sorted T cell fraction (not recorded which). This TCR was sampled from a female donor with ankylosing spondylitis or in good health (not recorded which). The V gene is TRBV4-2 and the J gene is TRBJ2-2; the D gene is not confidently resolved. The DNA sequence follows: TGTGCCAGCAGCCAAGATCGGGCCGGAACGGCGAACACCGGGGAGCTGTTTTTT. It codes for CASSQDRAGTANTGELFF.